This entry features one T cell receptor beta chain sequence. It may be a read error: a sequence one base away is much more abundant. It is likely a read error, because the conserved phenylalanine at the end of the CDR3 is missing. The data were taken from a study of CD8+CD57+ T cells in acquired aplastic anemia. V was clipped by 2 bases and J by 5 bases, with 5 bases between them. The CDR3 totals 12 residues. Per germline, CDR1 MNHEY and CDR2 SMNVEV (reference sequence). Profiling of TCR beta VDJ combinations and CDR3 sequences used genomic DNA as template. Each CDR3 protein is one row after TCRdb ran MiXCR on the reads. This table holds fewer than 200,000 distinct CDR3 sequences, around 60% found once.

Sample: sorted CD4+, CD8+, or CD8+CD57+ T cells (not recorded which) from PBMCs. This rearrangement joins TRBV27 to TRBJ2-3; TRBD1 or TRBD2 may be the D gene (5 bases each). The TCR comes from a human donor in good health. The chain's CDR3 is CASSLGGDTQYS. In nucleotides, the CDR3 is TGTGCCAGCAGTTTAGGGGGAGATACGCAGTATTCT.